This T cell receptor beta chain was captured in a study of cytomegalovirus exposure and HLA in healthy donors. The germline gives CDR1 SNHLY, CDR2 FYNNEI. The V and J ends lost 0 bases and 5 bases respectively, with 11 bases between them. This CDR3 comprises 15 residues. With 60 Vbeta and 13 Jbeta primers, the PCR was carried out. Generated by immunoSEQ multiplex PCR, the TCRdb table keeps only in-frame clones and is missing some. The sample includes some 130,000 clones, about 85% of them seen just once. The TCR was taken from a boy between 5 and 17 years old in good health and CMV-seronegative. The sample taken for sequencing was PBMCs. The V gene is TRBV2, the J gene TRBJ1-5; TRBD1 might be the D (5 bases). The CDR3 loop reads CASSEAQGGYQPQHF. DNA for the CDR3: TGTGCCAGCAGTGAAGCCCAGGGTGGATATCAGCCCCAGCATTTT.